These 17 T cell receptor beta chains originate from one sample sequenced in a study of blood T cell repertoires in COVID-19. Clones were read by immunoSEQ multiplex PCR, and TCRdb kept only the in-frame ones, dropping some. The sample holds about 77,000 clones, roughly 80% seen once. Sequenced: peripheral blood. The source of these receptors is a woman in her seventies with acute or convalescent COVID-19.

V usage is TRBV6-6 and J usage is TRBJ1-5, with 7 bases fitting TRBD1. CDR1 MNHNY and CDR2 SVGAGI come from the germline V gene (reference sequence). V was pared by 5 bases and J by 7 bases, with 11 bases of the junction left unmatched. The CDR3 runs 15 residues. The CDR3 nucleotides are TGTGCCAGCAGTGACCCGACAGGGCCCAAACAGCCCCAGCATTTT. This sequence encodes CASSDPTGPKQPQHF.

This sequence joins TRBV10-3 and TRBJ2-7, with no clear D. Trimming left V 0 bases short and J 3 bases short, with 3 bases between. In germline, CDR1 is ENHRY, CDR2 SYGVKD. This CDR3 contains 12 residues. The CDR3, as DNA: TGTGCCATCAGTGAGTCCTACTACGAGCAGTACTTC. It is translated as CAISESYYEQYF.

The chain combines TRBV19 with TRBJ1-5; TRBD1 is a possible D gene (6 bases). The germline V gene has CDR1 LNHDA and CDR2 SQIVND (reference sequence). There are 15 residues in the CDR3. Trimming took off 5 bases at V and 5 bases at J, with 16 bases between the two ends. In DNA form, the CDR3 reads TGTGCCAGTAGTGTTGGGACATCAGGCGATCAGCCCCAGCATTTT. Translated: CASSVGTSGDQPQHF.

The genes are TRBV21-1 and TRBJ2-5; the table calls TRBD2, which could not be checked here. TRBV21-1 is tagged as a pseudogene. This CDR3 has 20 amino acids. CDR3 DNA sequence: TGTGCCAGCAGCGTCCGCTTGACTAGAGTGAGGCTGAGGAATGGAGAGACCCAGTACTTC. Encoded protein: CASSVRLTRVRLRNGETQYF.

The V gene is TRBV19, the J gene TRBJ2-2; no definite D call. CDR1 is LNHDA, CDR2 SQIVND, per germline (reference sequence). The V gene lost 7 bases and the J gene lost 6 bases, with 18 bases spanning the gap. This CDR3 has 15 amino acids. CDR3 residues: CASNSEWAHSGELFF. Written as DNA, the CDR3 is TGTGCCAGTAACTCCGAGTGGGCACATTCCGGGGAGCTGTTTTTT.

The chain has TRBV10-3 and TRBJ2-4; 7 nucleotides agree with TRBD1. V was pared by 4 bases and J by 0 bases, with 6 bases of the junction left unmatched. The CDR3 sequence is 16 residues long. In germline, CDR1 is ENHRY, CDR2 SYGVKD. CDR3 DNA: TGTGCCATCAGTGCTGGACAGGACCTAGCCAAAAACATTCAGTACTTC. This translates into CAISAGQDLAKNIQYF.

The V gene is TRBV28, the J gene TRBJ2-2, with 9 bases lining up with TRBD1. J gave up 6 bases and V 10 bases, and 15 bases lay outside the gene matches. The CDR3 loop spans 16 amino acids. Germline CDR1 MDHEN, CDR2 SYDVKM. The CDR3 region is CATNPQDRGTPGELFF. CDR3 DNA sequence: TGTGCCACCAATCCCCAGGACAGGGGAACCCCCGGGGAGCTGTTTTTT.

V gene TRBV6-5 combines with J gene TRBJ2-3; 10 bases agree with TRBD2. This CDR3 has 13 amino acids. Germline CDR1 MNHEY, CDR2 SVGAGI. The CDR3 here is CAVLAGGTDTQYF. The DNA of the CDR3 is TGTGCAGTTCTAGCGGGGGGCACAGATACGCAGTATTTT.

This chain uses TRBV15 with TRBJ1-5, with 10 bases lining up with TRBD1. The V gene's germline CDR1 is LNHNV and CDR2 YYDKDF (reference sequence). The V segment lost 0 bases and the J segment 11 bases; nucleotides outside the gene matches: 16. The CDR3 runs to 18 residues. CDR3 nucleotide sequence: TGTGCCACCAGCAGAGATGGGAATACCGGGACAGGGGTAGTAACCCAGCATTTT. It codes for CATSRDGNTGTGVVTQHF.

This clone came up a few times. The V gene is TRBV11-2, the J gene TRBJ2-1; 8 bases map to TRBD2. The germline V gene has CDR1 SGHAT and CDR2 FQNNGV. The CDR3 consists of 17 residues. The J segment lost 2 bases and the V segment lost 5 bases, leaving 11 bases of the junction unmatched. CDR3 nucleotide sequence: TGTGCCAGCAGCCCCATCTCTAGCGGGCTTGCCTACAATGAGCAGTTCTTC. This encodes CASSPISSGLAYNEQFF.

The chain links TRBV7-9 to TRBJ1-1; D call uncertain. There are 12 residues in the CDR3. The V gene lost 1 base and the J gene lost 6 bases, with 6 bases spanning the gap. Germline CDR1 and CDR2: SEHNR and FQNEAQ (reference sequence). The DNA for the CDR3 is TGTGCCAGCAGCTTAGTGGCAGCTGAAGCTTTCTTT. It translates to CASSLVAAEAFF.

This clone came up once. The chain joins TRBV25-1 to TRBJ1-2, with 8 bases aligning to TRBD1. This CDR3 spans 15 amino acids. Germline CDR1 and CDR2: MGHDK and SYGVNS. The trim removed 8 bases at V and 0 bases at J, leaving 8 bases unmatched. CDR3: CASGSDRGTNYGYTF. CDR3 DNA sequence: TGTGCCAGCGGAAGTGACAGGGGCACTAACTATGGCTACACCTTC.

The V gene is TRBV9, the J gene TRBJ1-6; 12 bases match TRBD1. Germline-derived CDR1 and CDR2 are SGDLS and YYNGEE. V lost 0 bases, J lost 6 bases, and 7 bases stayed unmatched. The CDR3 length is 18 residues. The CDR3 nucleotides read TGTGCCAGCAGCGTAGAGGTGGGACAGGGGGCCTTTAATTCACCCCTCCACTTT. It yields the protein CASSVEVGQGAFNSPLHF.

The chain is built from TRBV12-3 or TRBV12-4 and TRBJ2-2; TRBD1 matches 7 bases. V lost 3 bases, J lost 6 bases, and 1 base stayed unmatched. The CDR3 runs 13 residues. The CDR3 DNA is TGTGCCAGCAGTTTTGGACAGGCCGGGGAGCTGTTTTTT. This codes for CASSFGQAGELFF.

The V gene is TRBV4-3, the J gene TRBJ1-6; D possibly corresponds to TRBD1 (6 bases). The germline V gene encodes CDR1 LGHNA and CDR2 YSLEER. This CDR3 spans 17 amino acids. Trimming removed 5 bases from V and 9 bases from J, with 23 bases in between. CDR3 DNA: TGCGCCAGCAGCTTCCAAGCGGGGGCGGCAGGGAGTTCACCCCTCCACTTT. Its protein product is CASSFQAGAAGSSPLHF.

The genes are TRBV5-4 and TRBJ1-4; D perhaps matches TRBD1 (6 bases). Germline CDR1 reads SGHNT; CDR2 reads YYREEE (reference sequence). The V and J ends lost 2 bases and 8 bases respectively, with 16 bases between them. The CDR3 totals 15 residues. The CDR3 sequence: CASSFGNRVNEKLFF. CDR3 in DNA: TGTGCCAGCAGCTTCGGGAACAGGGTAAACGAAAAACTGTTTTTT. The whole variable domain, remainder taken from reference TRBV5-4 and TRBJ1-4, is ETGVTQSPTHLIKTRGQQVTLRCSSQSGHNTVSWYQQALGQGPQFIFQYYREEENGRGNFPPRFSGLQFPNYSSELNVNALELDDSALYLCASSFGNRVNEKLFFGSGTQLSVL.

This rearrangement joins TRBV6-2 or TRBV6-3 to TRBJ1-5, with a possible D match to TRBD1 (5 bases). With 4 bases removed from V and 0 bases from J, the gap between germline ends came to 13 bases. Germline V lookup: CDR1 MNHEY, CDR2 SVGEGT. The CDR3 contains 16 residues. The CDR3 coding sequence is TGTGCCAGCAGTTTCTCGCGACAGAGTAGCAATCAGCCCCAGCATTTT. This translates into CASSFSRQSSNQPQHF.